The clone carrying this TCR beta chain was seen a handful of times. What it binds is not known. A universal primer site was created by template switching, with the cDNA bearing unique molecular identifiers. TCRdb reprocessed the 5' RACE reads with MiXCR, giving one entry per CDR3 protein. This table has about 290,000 distinct CDR3 sequences, roughly 10% appearing once. With 6 bases removed from V and 2 bases from J, the gap between germline ends came to 15 bases. The CDR3 contains 15 residues. Germline CDR1 MNHNS, CDR2 SASEGT. This sample was taken from a study of identical twins. General study results and limits: Invariant populations such as MAIT and iNKT cells could partly muddle zero-insertion analyses.

The data were also submitted as part of a second study, on yellow fever vaccine responses in identical twins.

This receptor was identified in a young woman in good health. The chain carries TRBV6-1 and TRBJ2-3; D is uncertain. The sequenced sample was CD8+ T cells sorted from blood. The CDR3 sequence: CASRTGPIPTDTQYF. The CDR3 nucleotides are TGTGCCAGCAGAACCGGGCCCATCCCCACAGATACGCAGTATTTT.